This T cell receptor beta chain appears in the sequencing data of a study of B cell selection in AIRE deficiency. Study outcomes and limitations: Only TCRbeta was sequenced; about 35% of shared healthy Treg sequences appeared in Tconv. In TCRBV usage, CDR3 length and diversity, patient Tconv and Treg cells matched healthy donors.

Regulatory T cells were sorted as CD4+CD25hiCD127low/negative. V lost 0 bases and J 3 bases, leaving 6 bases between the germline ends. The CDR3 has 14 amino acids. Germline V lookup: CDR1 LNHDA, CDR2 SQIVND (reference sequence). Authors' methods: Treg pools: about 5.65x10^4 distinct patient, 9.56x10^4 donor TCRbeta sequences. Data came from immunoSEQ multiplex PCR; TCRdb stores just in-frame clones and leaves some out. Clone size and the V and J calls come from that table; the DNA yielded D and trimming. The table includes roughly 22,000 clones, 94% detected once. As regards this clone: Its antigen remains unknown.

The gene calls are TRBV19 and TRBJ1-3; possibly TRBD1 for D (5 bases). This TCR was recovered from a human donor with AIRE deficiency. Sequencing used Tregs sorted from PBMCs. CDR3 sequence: CASSIEGLGNTIYF. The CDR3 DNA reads TGTGCCAGTAGTATAGAGGGGCTTGGAAACACCATATATTTT.